This passage covers 25 T cell receptor beta chains from one sample sequenced in a study of STAT3 mutations in large granular lymphocyte leukemia (dated by TCRdb to the late 2010s). No antigen has been identified for these receptors. The full study reports these points: At least one immunodominant TCRbeta clonotype was identified in every T-LGLL patient, and multiple immunodominant subclonotypes were identified in about half of the T-LGLL patients.

Libraries were prepared through the immunoSEQ multiplex PCR assay. TCRdb mirrors the immuneACCESS table, restricted to in-frame sequences. Some clones are absent from its copies; in checked studies, under half trace to an unresolved V gene, and the reason for the others is unknown. For this sample the table gives nearly 25,000 clones, of which about 95% were detected only once. In total, the top ten clones hold approximately 6% of the sample. Sequencing was performed on peripheral blood mononuclear cells. These receptors were taken from a man aged 35-49 years with T-cell large granular lymphocyte leukemia. Some clones in this sample may be carry-over from other donors' samples. The age is the age at diagnosis.

The chain is built from TRBV28 and TRBJ1-2, with a tentative D call TRBD1 (6 bases). V lost 3 bases, J lost 3 bases, and 14 bases lay in between. The CDR3 sequence is 15 residues long. Germline V CDR1 and CDR2: MDHEN, SYDVKM. The CDR3 DNA follows: TGTGCCAGCAGTTTTTACAGGGACCACGACTATGGCTACACCTTC. Encoded protein: CASSFYRDHDYGYTF.

This chain links TRBV30 with TRBJ2-2; either TRBD1 or TRBD2 may supply D (5 bases each). There are 14 residues in the CDR3. V lost 1 base to trimming and J lost 6 bases, with 12 bases between them. Germline assignment: CDR1 GTSNPN and CDR2 SVGIG (reference sequence). CDR3 in DNA: TGTGCCTGGAGTGGCGAGATGGGGGCCGGGGAGCTGTTTTTT. Its translation: CAWSGEMGAGELFF. Combining the CDR3 with reference TRBV30 and TRBJ2-2 gives the whole variable domain SQTIHQWPATLVQPVGSPLSLECTVEGTSNPNLYWYRQAAGRGLQLLFYSVGIGQISSEVPQNLSASRPQDRQFILSSKKLLLSDSGFYLCAWSGEMGAGELFFGEGSRLTVL.

CDR3 residues: CASSSNGDGYGYTF. In nucleotides, the CDR3 is TGCGCCAGCAGCTCGAATGGGGACGGATATGGCTACACCTTC. The V and J genes are TRBV5-1 and TRBJ1-2; possibly TRBD1 for D (5 bases). CDR3 length: 14 residues. Germline V gene data show CDR1 as SGHRS and CDR2 as YFSETQ. The V and J ends lost 3 bases and 5 bases respectively, with 14 bases between them. Variable domain in full (rest from reference TRBV5-1 and TRBJ1-2): KAGVTQTPRYLIKTRGQQVTLSCSPISGHRSVSWYQQTPGQGLQFLFEYFSETQRNKGNFPGRFSGRQFSNSRSEMNVSTLELGDSALYLCASSSNGDGYGYTFGSGTRLTVV.

The CDR3 loop reads CASSLGGTSTYNEQFF. In DNA, the CDR3 is TGCGCCAGCAGCTTGGGGGGGACTAGCACCTACAATGAGCAGTTCTTC. The chain couples TRBV5-1 to TRBJ2-1; 9 bases are shared with TRBD2. CDR1 SGHRS and CDR2 YFSETQ come from the germline V gene. V lost 0 bases, J lost 2 bases, and 3 bases stayed unmatched. The CDR3 covers 16 residues.

The chain joins TRBV6-6 to TRBJ1-5, with 7 bases that match TRBD1. J gave up 4 bases and V 4 bases, and 4 bases lay outside the gene matches. Germline V lookup: CDR1 MNHNY, CDR2 SVGAGI (reference sequence). The CDR3 sequence is 14 residues long. This CDR3 reads CASSWQGDNQPQHF. In DNA, the CDR3 is TGTGCCAGCAGTTGGCAGGGGGATAATCAGCCCCAGCATTTT.

DNA of the CDR3: TGTGCCAGCAGTTACTCGTATGGGACAAACACTGAAGCTTTCTTT. Protein: CASSYSYGTNTEAFF. The chain employs TRBV6-5 and TRBJ1-1, with D possibly being TRBD1 (6 bases). The CDR3 runs 15 residues. Germline V gene lookup returns CDR1 MNHEY and CDR2 SVGAGI. Trimming shortened V by 0 bases and J by 2 bases, and 10 bases separated the two germline ends.

The chain recombines TRBV18 with TRBJ1-1; no firm D call. CDR1 and CDR2 from the germline V gene are KGHSH and LQKENI. The germline V and J ends were trimmed by 6 bases and 0 bases, with 5 bases remaining between them. This CDR3 spans 12 amino acids. CDR3 bases: TGTGCCAGCTCGGGGTTGAACACTGAAGCTTTCTTT. As protein: CASSGLNTEAFF.

The genes are TRBV19 and TRBJ2-1; D uncertain. Deletions cut 5 bases from V and 6 bases from J, with 17 bases between. Per germline, CDR1 LNHDA and CDR2 SQIVND (reference sequence). This CDR3 comprises 15 residues. The chain's CDR3 is CASSPLTGWVNEQFF. The CDR3 coding sequence is TGTGCCAGTAGTCCCCTGACCGGGTGGGTCAATGAGCAGTTCTTC.

The rearrangement uses TRBV9 and TRBJ1-6, with D maybe TRBD1 (6 bases). The CDR3 runs to 15 residues. Between the trimmed V and J ends, which lost 4 bases and 7 bases, there was a span of 15 bases. CDR1 SGDLS and CDR2 YYNGEE come from the germline V gene. The chain's CDR3 is CASSPRGVENSPLHF. The CDR3 coding sequence is TGTGCCAGCAGCCCGAGGGGGGTGGAGAATTCACCCCTCCACTTT.

The chain recombines TRBV29-1 with TRBJ2-7; D possibly corresponds to TRBD1 (5 bases). Germline V lookup: CDR1 SQVTM, CDR2 ANQGSEA. CDR3 length equals 14 residues. V lost 0 bases, J lost 3 bases, and 12 bases lay in between. The CDR3 sequence: CSVEERAGNYEQYF. For the CDR3, the DNA is TGCAGCGTTGAAGAAAGGGCAGGGAACTACGAGCAGTACTTC.

V and J are TRBV7-9 and TRBJ2-3; D might be TRBD1 or TRBD2, each matching 6 bases. This CDR3 spans 12 amino acids. Trimming cost V 8 bases and J 3 bases, with 9 bases left between them. Per germline, CDR1 SEHNR and CDR2 FQNEAQ (reference sequence). The DNA for the CDR3 is TGTGCCAGCTTAGGGGGGACAGATACGCAGTATTTT. This codes for CASLGGTDTQYF.

This chain joins TRBV29-1 and TRBJ1-1, with 10 bases that match TRBD1. CDR1 is SQVTM, CDR2 ANQGSEA, per germline. CDR3 length: 14 residues. After removal of 3 bases from V and 4 bases from J, the junction contained 5 bases not matched to a gene. The CDR3 sequence: CSVEEGQGITEAFF. For the CDR3, the DNA is TGCAGCGTTGAGGAGGGACAGGGGATCACTGAAGCTTTCTTT.

V gene TRBV29-1 combines with J gene TRBJ2-2; D gene ambiguous. CDR1 and CDR2 from the germline V gene are SQVTM and ANQGSEA. V was pared by 4 bases and J by 0 bases, with 9 bases between. This CDR3 contains 14 residues. CDR3 residues: CSVGRASNTGELFF. Here the CDR3 DNA reads TGCAGCGTTGGAAGGGCATCGAACACCGGGGAGCTGTTTTTT.

The genes are TRBV6-5 and TRBJ2-2; D uncertain. Germline V gene data show CDR1 as MNHEY and CDR2 as SVGAGI. The CDR3 spans 14 residues. The V gene lost 6 bases and the J gene lost 0 bases, with 8 bases spanning the gap. In DNA form, the CDR3 reads TGTGCCAGCAGAATGTTTCCGAACACCGGGGAGCTGTTTTTT. Translating it yields CASRMFPNTGELFF.

V is TRBV13 and J is TRBJ1-2; TRBD1 matches 11 bases. This CDR3 contains 16 residues. In germline, CDR1 is PRHDT, CDR2 FYEKMQ (reference sequence). Trimming cost V 5 bases and J 6 bases; bases outside gene matches: 11. For the CDR3, the DNA is TGTGCCAGCAGCGCCCGGGACAGGGGGTTTGTAGATGGCTACACCTTC. Its translation: CASSARDRGFVDGYTF.

The V call is TRBV7-2, the J call TRBJ1-5; a weak D match, TRBD1 (6 bases). V lost 5 bases and J lost 7, with 18 bases in between. The CDR3 is made up of 15 amino acids. Germline V gene lookup returns CDR1 SGHTA and CDR2 FQGNSA. As DNA, the CDR3 is TGTGCCAGCAGCGAACTACAGGGCTCGGAACAGCCCCAGCATTTT. It encodes CASSELQGSEQPQHF.

The chain links TRBV30 to TRBJ1-2; the D is unclear. Germline V gene data show CDR1 as GTSNPN and CDR2 as SVGIG (reference sequence). Deletions cut 3 bases from V and 4 bases from J, with 15 bases between. The CDR3 totals 14 residues. The CDR3: CAWSYSHTAYGYTF. As DNA, the CDR3 is TGTGCCTGGAGCTACTCCCACACCGCCTATGGCTACACCTTC.

The gene calls are TRBV7-9 and TRBJ1-2; 9 positions agree with TRBD1. V was pared by 4 bases and J by 0 bases, with 9 bases of the junction left unmatched. Germline lookup yields CDR1 SEHNR and CDR2 FQNEAQ (reference sequence). The CDR3 has 17 residues. CDR3 residues: CASSSSDRGLSNYGYTF. CDR3 coding DNA: TGTGCCAGCAGCTCATCGGACAGGGGACTATCTAACTATGGCTACACCTTC.

The V gene is TRBV19, the J gene TRBJ2-5; D is perhaps TRBD2 (6 bases). CDR3 length: 13 residues. Germline CDR1 LNHDA, CDR2 SQIVND (reference sequence). V dropped 6 bases and J dropped 5 bases, with 13 bases sitting between them. The CDR3 spells CASSEEGVETQYF. Here the CDR3 DNA reads TGTGCCAGTAGCGAGGAGGGTGTCGAGACCCAGTACTTC.

Points on this clone: The junction does not match germline at one end; this may be a read error. Here the CDR3 reads CASSQDADEQFF. The CDR3 DNA follows: TGCGCCAGCAGCCAAGATGCTGATGAGCAGTTCTTC. The rearrangement uses TRBV5-4 and TRBJ2-1; D is uncertain. The CDR3 is made up of 12 amino acids. Per germline, CDR1 SGHNT and CDR2 YYREEE (reference sequence).

This chain joins TRBV5-4 and TRBJ1-5, with no clear D. Looked up from germline, CDR1 is SGHNT and CDR2 is YYREEE (reference sequence). Trimming took 4 bases from V and 8 from J, leaving 7 bases between them. This CDR3 region has 11 residues. CDR3: CASSVGEPQHF. The CDR3 nucleotides are TGTGCCAGCAGCGTTGGAGAGCCCCAGCATTTT.

V gene TRBV7-9 combines with J gene TRBJ2-3, with D maybe TRBD1 (5 bases). With 2 bases removed from V and 0 bases from J, the gap between germline ends came to 9 bases. Germline loops: CDR1 SEHNR, CDR2 FQNEAQ (reference sequence). The CDR3 sequence is 15 residues long. The CDR3 sequence: CASSLMTASTDTQYF. CDR3 in DNA: TGTGCCAGCAGCTTAATGACAGCTAGCACAGATACGCAGTATTTT.

This chain connects TRBV14 to TRBJ2-7; 11 nucleotides align to TRBD2. The trim removed 4 bases at V and 0 bases at J, leaving 14 bases unmatched. The CDR3 runs 19 residues. Germline CDR1 is SGHDN and CDR2 is FVKESK. Written as DNA, the CDR3 is TGTGCCAGCAGCCGATTCGGAGGGACTAGCGGAGGAAGCTCCTACGAGCAGTACTTC. Its protein product is CASSRFGGTSGGSSYEQYF.

The chain combines TRBV18 with TRBJ1-6; 9 nucleotides match TRBD1. The CDR3 spans 15 residues. Germline CDR1 KGHSH, CDR2 LQKENI. V lost 2 bases to trimming and J lost 7 bases; unmatched junction nucleotides: 3. The CDR3 sequence is CASSPSGTGNSPLHF. Written as DNA, the CDR3 is TGTGCCAGCTCACCAAGCGGGACAGGGAATTCACCCCTCCACTTT.

V gene TRBV9 combines with J gene TRBJ2-7, with 8 bases that match TRBD2. This CDR3 comprises 14 residues. J lost 2 bases, V lost 3 bases, and 4 bases had no gene match. Germline CDR1 SGDLS, CDR2 YYNGEE. This CDR3 reads CASSEAGGTYEQYF. CDR3 sequence (DNA): TGTGCCAGCAGCGAGGCGGGGGGAACCTACGAGCAGTACTTC.